A selection of T cell receptor beta chains follows, all from one sample in a study of T cells expressing NK-cell markers. With the 5' RACE reads reprocessed, TCRdb shows one record per CDR3 protein and no DNA. The sample holds some 300,000 distinct CDR3 sequences. The specimen sequenced was blood T cells: a sorted CD56 or NKG2C T cell subset, CD4+ or CD8+ T cells, or bulk PBMC T cells (not recorded which). The receptors were gathered from a man between 18 and 35 years old in good health. Both conserved end residues are part of each CDR3.

>18|TRBV11-2|TRBJ2-2
CASRSTRVLGADTGELFF
>15|TRBV3-1|TRBJ1-2
CASSLGGRDAGGYTF
>15|TRBV20-1|TRBJ2-4
CSARAGTSGRDIQYF
>13|TRBV18|TRBJ2-3
CASSPLAGVMQYF
>11|TRBV27|TRBJ1-1
CASSLGNRAFF
>14|TRBV5-1|TRBJ2-3
CASSASGSKDTQYF
>13|TRBV20-1|TRBJ2-3
CSAMRDSPHTQYF
>14|TRBV7-2|TRBJ2-4
CASSLTVSGYIQYF
>15|TRBV7-6|TRBJ2-3
CASSSPGKTGDTQYF
>16|TRBV30|TRBJ2-3
CAWGPGTGGGTDTQYF